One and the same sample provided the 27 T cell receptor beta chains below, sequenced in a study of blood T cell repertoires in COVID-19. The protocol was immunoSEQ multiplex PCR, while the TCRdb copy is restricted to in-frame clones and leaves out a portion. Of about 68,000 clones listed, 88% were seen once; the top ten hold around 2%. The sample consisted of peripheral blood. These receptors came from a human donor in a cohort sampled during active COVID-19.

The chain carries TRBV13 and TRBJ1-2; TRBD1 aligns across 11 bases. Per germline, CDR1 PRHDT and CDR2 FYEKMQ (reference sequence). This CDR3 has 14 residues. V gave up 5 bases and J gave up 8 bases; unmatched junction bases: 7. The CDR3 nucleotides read TGTGCCAGCAGCACAGGACAGGGGGCGAGCGGCTACACCTTC. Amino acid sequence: CASSTGQGASGYTF.

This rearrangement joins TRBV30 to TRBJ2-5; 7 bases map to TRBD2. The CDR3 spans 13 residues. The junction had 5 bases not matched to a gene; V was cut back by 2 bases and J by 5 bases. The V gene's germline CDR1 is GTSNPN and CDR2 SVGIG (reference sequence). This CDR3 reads CAWSSGGEETQYF. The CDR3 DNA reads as TGTGCCTGGAGTTCGGGGGGAGAGGAGACCCAGTACTTC.

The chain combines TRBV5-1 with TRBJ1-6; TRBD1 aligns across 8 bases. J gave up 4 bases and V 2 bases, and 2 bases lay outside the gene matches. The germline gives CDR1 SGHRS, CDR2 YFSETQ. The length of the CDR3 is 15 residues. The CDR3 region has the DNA TGCGCCAGCAGCTTCGGACAGGGATATAATTCACCCCTCCACTTT. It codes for CASSFGQGYNSPLHF.

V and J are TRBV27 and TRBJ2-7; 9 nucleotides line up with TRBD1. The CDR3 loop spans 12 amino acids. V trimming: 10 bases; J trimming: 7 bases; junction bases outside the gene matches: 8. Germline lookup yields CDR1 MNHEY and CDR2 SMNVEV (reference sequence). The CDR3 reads CATKQGAGEQYF. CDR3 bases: TGTGCCACCAAACAGGGGGCAGGGGAGCAGTACTTC.

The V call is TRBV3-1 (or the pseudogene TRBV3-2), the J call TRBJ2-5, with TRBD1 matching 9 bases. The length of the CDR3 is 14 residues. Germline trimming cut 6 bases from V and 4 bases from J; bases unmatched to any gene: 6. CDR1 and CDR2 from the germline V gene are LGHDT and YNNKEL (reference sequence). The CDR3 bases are TGTGCCAGCAGTCAAAACAGGGGGCCAGAGACCCAGTACTTC. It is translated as CASSQNRGPETQYF.

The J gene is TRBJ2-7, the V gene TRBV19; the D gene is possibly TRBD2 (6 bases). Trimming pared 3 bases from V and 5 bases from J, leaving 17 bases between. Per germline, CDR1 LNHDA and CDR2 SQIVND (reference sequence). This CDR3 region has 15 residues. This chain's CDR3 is CASSIDPGVRNEQYF. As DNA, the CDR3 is TGTGCCAGTAGTATTGATCCGGGGGTGAGGAACGAGCAGTACTTC.

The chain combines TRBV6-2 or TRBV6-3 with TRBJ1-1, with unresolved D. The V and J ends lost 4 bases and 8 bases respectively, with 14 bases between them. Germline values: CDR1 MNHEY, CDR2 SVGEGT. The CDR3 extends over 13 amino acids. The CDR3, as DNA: TGTGCCAGCAGTTCTCTACGGGGTTTAGAAGCTTTCTTT. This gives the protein CASSSLRGLEAFF.

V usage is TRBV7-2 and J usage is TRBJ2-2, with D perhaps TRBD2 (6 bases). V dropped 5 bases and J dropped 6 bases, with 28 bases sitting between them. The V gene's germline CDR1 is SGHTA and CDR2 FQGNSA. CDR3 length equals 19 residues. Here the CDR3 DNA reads TGTGCCAGCAGCCCGATGCCGGGACTTTCCCTAACAGGCGCCGGGGAGCTGTTTTTT. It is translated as CASSPMPGLSLTGAGELFF.

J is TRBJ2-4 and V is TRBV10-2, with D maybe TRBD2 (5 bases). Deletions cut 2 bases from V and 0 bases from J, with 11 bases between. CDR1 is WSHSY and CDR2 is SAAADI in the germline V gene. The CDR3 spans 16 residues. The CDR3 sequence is CASSEMGGPAKNIQYF. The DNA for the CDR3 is TGCGCCAGCAGTGAGATGGGCGGGCCAGCCAAAAACATTCAGTACTTC.

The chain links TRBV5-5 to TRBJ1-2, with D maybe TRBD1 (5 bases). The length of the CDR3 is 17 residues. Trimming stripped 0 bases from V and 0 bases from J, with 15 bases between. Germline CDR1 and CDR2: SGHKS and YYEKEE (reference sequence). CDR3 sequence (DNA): TGTGCCAGCAGCTTGGAGGATTGGACATCAACTAACTATGGCTACACCTTC. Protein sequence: CASSLEDWTSTNYGYTF.

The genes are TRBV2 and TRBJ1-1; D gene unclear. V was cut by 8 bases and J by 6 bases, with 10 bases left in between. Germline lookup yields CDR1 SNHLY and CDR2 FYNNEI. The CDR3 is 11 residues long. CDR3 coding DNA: TGTGCCAGCCGGCGAGGCCCTGAAGCTTTCTTT. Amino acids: CASRRGPEAFF.

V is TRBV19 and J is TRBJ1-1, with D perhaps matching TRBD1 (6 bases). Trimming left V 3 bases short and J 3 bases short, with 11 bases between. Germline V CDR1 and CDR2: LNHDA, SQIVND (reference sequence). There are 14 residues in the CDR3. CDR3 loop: CASSILGADTEAFF. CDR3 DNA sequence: TGTGCCAGTAGTATTTTGGGGGCTGACACTGAAGCTTTCTTT.

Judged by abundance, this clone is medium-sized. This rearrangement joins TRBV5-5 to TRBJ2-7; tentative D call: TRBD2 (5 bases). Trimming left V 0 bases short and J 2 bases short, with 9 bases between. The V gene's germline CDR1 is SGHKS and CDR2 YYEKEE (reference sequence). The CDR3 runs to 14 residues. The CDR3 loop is CASSLEGGPYEQYF. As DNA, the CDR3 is TGTGCCAGCAGCTTGGAAGGCGGGCCCTACGAGCAGTACTTC.

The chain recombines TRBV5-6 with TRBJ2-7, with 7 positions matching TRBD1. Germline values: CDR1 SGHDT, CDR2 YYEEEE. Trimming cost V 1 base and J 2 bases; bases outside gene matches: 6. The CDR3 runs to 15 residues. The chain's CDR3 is CASSLRQGRAYEQYF. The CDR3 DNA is TGTGCCAGCAGCTTGAGACAGGGCAGAGCCTACGAGCAGTACTTC.

For the CDR3, the DNA is TGTGCCACCAGTGACCCAACACGGACTGAAGAGACCCAGTACTTC. It specifies CATSDPTRTEETQYF. The rearrangement links TRBV24-1 to TRBJ2-5, with D perhaps matching TRBD2 (5 bases). The germline V gene encodes CDR1 KGHDR and CDR2 SFDVKD. Trimming left V 4 bases short and J 3 bases short, with 14 bases between. CDR3 size: 15 residues.

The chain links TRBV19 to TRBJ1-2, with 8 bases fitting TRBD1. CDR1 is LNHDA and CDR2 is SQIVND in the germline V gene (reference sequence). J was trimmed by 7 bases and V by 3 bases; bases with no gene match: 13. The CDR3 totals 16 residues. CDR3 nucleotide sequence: TGTGCCAGTAGTATCCGTACGACTGGGACAGGCGGTGGCTACACCTTC. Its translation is CASSIRTTGTGGGYTF.

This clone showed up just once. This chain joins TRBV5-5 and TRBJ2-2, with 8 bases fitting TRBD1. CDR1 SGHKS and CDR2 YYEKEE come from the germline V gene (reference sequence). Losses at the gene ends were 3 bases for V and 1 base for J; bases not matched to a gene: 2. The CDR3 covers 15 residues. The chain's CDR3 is CASSSDRVNTGELFF. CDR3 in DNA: TGTGCCAGCAGCTCGGACAGGGTGAACACCGGGGAGCTGTTTTTT.

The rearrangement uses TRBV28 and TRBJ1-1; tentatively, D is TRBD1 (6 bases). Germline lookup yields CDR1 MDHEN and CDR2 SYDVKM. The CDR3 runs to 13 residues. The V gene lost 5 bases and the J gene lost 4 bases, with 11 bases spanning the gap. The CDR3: CASSGTLSTEAFF. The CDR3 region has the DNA TGTGCCAGCAGTGGGACACTCTCCACTGAAGCTTTCTTT.

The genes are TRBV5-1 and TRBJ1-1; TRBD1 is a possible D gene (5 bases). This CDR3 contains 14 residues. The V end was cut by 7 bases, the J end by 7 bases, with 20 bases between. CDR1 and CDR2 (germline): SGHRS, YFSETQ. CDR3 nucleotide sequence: TGCGCCAGCGGGCTTGGGGCTCAAGGGGATGAAGCTTTCTTT. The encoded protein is CASGLGAQGDEAFF.

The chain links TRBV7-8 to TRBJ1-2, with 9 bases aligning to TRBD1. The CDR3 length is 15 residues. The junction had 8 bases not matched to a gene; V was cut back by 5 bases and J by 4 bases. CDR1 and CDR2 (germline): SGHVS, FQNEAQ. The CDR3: CASSRVGQGSYGYTF. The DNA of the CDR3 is TGTGCCAGCAGCCGAGTGGGACAGGGATCCTATGGCTACACCTTC.

The CDR3 DNA is TGTGCCAGCAGCCCCCGGGGATCTAACTATGGCTACACCTTC. Amino acid sequence: CASSPRGSNYGYTF. The rearrangement joins TRBV6-2 or TRBV6-3 to TRBJ1-2; D remains unclear. Germline V lookup: CDR1 MNHEY, CDR2 SVGEGT. With 6 bases removed from V and 0 bases from J, the gap between germline ends came to 11 bases. The CDR3 has 14 amino acids.

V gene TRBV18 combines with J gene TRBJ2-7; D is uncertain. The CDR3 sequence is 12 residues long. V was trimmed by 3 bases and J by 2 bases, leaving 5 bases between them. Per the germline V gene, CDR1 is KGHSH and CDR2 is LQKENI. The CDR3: CASSPTAYEQYF. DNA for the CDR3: TGTGCCAGCTCACCTACGGCCTACGAGCAGTACTTC.

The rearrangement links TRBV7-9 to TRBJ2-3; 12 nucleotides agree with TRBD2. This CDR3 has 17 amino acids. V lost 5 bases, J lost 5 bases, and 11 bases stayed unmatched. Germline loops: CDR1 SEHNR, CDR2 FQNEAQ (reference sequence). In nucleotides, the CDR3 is TGTGCCAGCAGCGGGGATCAGACTAGCGGGGGAATAGATACGCAGTATTTT. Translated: CASSGDQTSGGIDTQYF.

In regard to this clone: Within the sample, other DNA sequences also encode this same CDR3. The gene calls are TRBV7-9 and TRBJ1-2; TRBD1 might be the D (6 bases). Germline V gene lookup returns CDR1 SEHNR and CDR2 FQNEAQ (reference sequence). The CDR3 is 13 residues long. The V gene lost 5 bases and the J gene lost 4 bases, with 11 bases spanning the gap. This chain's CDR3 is CASSLRGGYGYTF. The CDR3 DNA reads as TGTGCCAGCAGCCTTCGAGGGGGCTATGGCTACACCTTC.

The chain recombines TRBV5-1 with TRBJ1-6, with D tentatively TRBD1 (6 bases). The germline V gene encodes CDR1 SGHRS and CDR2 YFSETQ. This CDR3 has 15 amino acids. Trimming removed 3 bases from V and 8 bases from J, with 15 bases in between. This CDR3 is CASSSSTGTDSPLHF. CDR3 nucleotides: TGCGCCAGCAGCTCCTCCACAGGGACGGATTCACCCCTCCACTTT.

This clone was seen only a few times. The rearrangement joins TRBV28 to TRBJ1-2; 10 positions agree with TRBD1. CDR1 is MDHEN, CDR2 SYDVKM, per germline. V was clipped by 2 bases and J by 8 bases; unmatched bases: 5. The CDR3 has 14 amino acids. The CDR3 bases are TGTGCCAGCAGTTTACACGACAGGGGGCGAGGCTACACCTTC. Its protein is CASSLHDRGRGYTF.

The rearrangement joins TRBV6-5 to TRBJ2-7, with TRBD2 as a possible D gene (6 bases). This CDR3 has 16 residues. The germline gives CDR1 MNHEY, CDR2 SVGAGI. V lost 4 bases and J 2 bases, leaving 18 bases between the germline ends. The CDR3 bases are TGTGCCAGCAGTTCCCAACCTCTAGCGCCGACCTACGAGCAGTACTTC. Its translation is CASSSQPLAPTYEQYF.